This T cell receptor (beta chain) appears in the sequencing data of a study of lymphopenia after photon versus proton radiotherapy. From germline, CDR1 is SGHNT and CDR2 YENEEA. The junction had 7 bases not matched to a gene; V was cut back by 3 bases and J by 4 bases. This CDR3 has 16 amino acids. Data came from immunoSEQ multiplex PCR; TCRdb stores just in-frame clones and leaves some out. Of tens of thousands of clones in the sample, approximately 90% were seen once. The receptor was isolated from a woman in her 70s with pancreatic cancer. V is TRBV11-3 and J is TRBJ2-2; 8 bases agree with TRBD2. The sequencing used peripheral blood, collected from a patient treated with photon-based radiotherapy. CDR3 nucleotide sequence: TGTGCCAGCAGCTTCGCCTCCAGCGGGAGCACCGGGGAGCTGTTTTTT. It codes for CASSFASSGSTGELFF.